Shown below are 23 T cell receptor beta chains from a single sample sequenced in a study of shared clonotypes between healthy human individuals. Clones were sequenced by immunoSEQ multiplex PCR, and TCRdb holds only the in-frame ones, with some missing. The sample records 2 million to 2.5 million clones, approximately 94% being singletons. Material: naive CD4+ T cells sorted from blood. Noted subset: CD45RA+ positively selected. Receptor source: a young man in good health.

V usage is TRBV7-3 and J usage is TRBJ2-2; D unresolved. V was pared by 0 bases and J by 4 bases, with 15 bases between. Germline V gene data show CDR1 as SGHTA and CDR2 as FQGTGA. This CDR3 comprises 17 residues. The CDR3 here is CASSLTPTTVTTGELFF. The DNA for the CDR3 is TGTGCCAGCAGCTTAACCCCGACAACCGTGACCACCGGGGAGCTGTTTTTT.

This clone was seen a single time. The genes are TRBV7-3 and TRBJ1-6, with 11 bases aligning to TRBD1. V trimming: 0 bases; J trimming: 4 bases; junction bases outside the gene matches: 2. The CDR3 length is 17 residues. Germline loops: CDR1 SGHTA, CDR2 FQGTGA. CDR3 amino acids: CASSLTGQGGYNSPLHF. The CDR3 nucleotides are TGTGCCAGCAGCTTAACGGGACAGGGGGGTTATAATTCACCCCTCCACTTT.

This clone was recorded only once. The V gene is TRBV11-2, the J gene TRBJ1-1; perhaps TRBD1 as D (6 bases). Germline V gene sequence: CDR1 SGHAT, CDR2 FQNNGV. Trimming removed 5 bases at V and 0 bases at J, with 13 bases between. This CDR3 spans 15 amino acids. The CDR3 sequence: CASSPMGGLNTEAFF. The CDR3 DNA reads TGTGCCAGCAGCCCAATGGGGGGCCTGAACACTGAAGCTTTCTTT.

This rearrangement joins TRBV13 to TRBJ1-1, with D unclear. V lost 2 bases and J 3 bases, leaving 10 bases between the germline ends. Germline loops: CDR1 PRHDT, CDR2 FYEKMQ (reference sequence). CDR3 length: 14 amino acids. As DNA, the CDR3 is TGTGCCAGCAGCTTACGGACCGTATACACTGAAGCTTTCTTT. Its translation is CASSLRTVYTEAFF.

The genes are TRBV27 and TRBJ2-1; TRBD2 matches 8 bases. With V trimmed by 8 bases and J by 6 bases, 15 bases remained unmatched. CDR1 MNHEY and CDR2 SMNVEV come from the germline V gene (reference sequence). This CDR3 is built from 16 residues. CDR3 nucleotides: TGTGCCAGCCAACCCGGGGGGGTAACGATCTCCAATGAGCAGTTCTTC. Amino acids: CASQPGGVTISNEQFF.

Only a few counts were recorded for this clone. The gene calls are TRBV7-9 and TRBJ1-6, with D hard to call. The germline V and J ends were trimmed by 5 bases and 8 bases, with 7 bases remaining between them. The CDR3 has 12 amino acids. Per the germline V gene, CDR1 is SEHNR and CDR2 is FQNEAQ (reference sequence). CDR3 region: CASSQLDSPLHF. In DNA form, the CDR3 reads TGTGCCAGCAGCCAGCTGGATTCACCCCTCCACTTT.

The V gene is TRBV6-5, the J gene TRBJ2-7; D may correspond to TRBD1 or TRBD2 (6 bases each). Germline assignment: CDR1 MNHEY and CDR2 SVGAGI. V lost 8 bases and J lost 4, with 15 bases in between. This CDR3 has 13 amino acids. In nucleotides, the CDR3 is TGTGCCAGCCGAAGGGGGGCTAGGTACGAGCAGTACTTC. It translates to CASRRGARYEQYF.

The rearrangement joins TRBV19 to TRBJ1-6; 7 bases agree with TRBD1. CDR1 and CDR2 from the germline V gene are LNHDA and SQIVND (reference sequence). V lost 10 bases and J lost 6; bases outside the gene matches: 15. CDR3 length: 16 amino acids. CDR3 region: CATAAPPGTANSPLHF. In nucleotides, the CDR3 is TGTGCCACCGCCGCACCCCCCGGGACAGCTAATTCACCCCTCCACTTT.

This sequence joins TRBV5-4 and TRBJ2-2, with 7 bases identical to TRBD1. V trimming: 5 bases; J trimming: 6 bases; junction bases outside the gene matches: 10. This CDR3 has 15 residues. Germline V lookup: CDR1 SGHNT, CDR2 YYREEE (reference sequence). CDR3 coding DNA: TGTGCCAGCAGTAGGCGACAGGGCCGAGCCGGGGAGCTGTTTTTT. It encodes CASSRRQGRAGELFF.

This clone was observed a handful of times. This sequence joins TRBV6-1 and TRBJ1-5; possibly TRBD1 for D (6 bases). The CDR3 length is 14 residues. Deletions cut 1 base from V and 7 bases from J, with 11 bases between. Germline V lookup: CDR1 MNHNS, CDR2 SASEGT. CDR3 sequence reads: CASSEDRAWQPQHF. In DNA form, the CDR3 reads TGTGCCAGCAGTGAAGACAGGGCGTGGCAGCCCCAGCATTTT.

J is TRBJ2-5 and V is TRBV7-2; D perhaps matches TRBD2 (5 bases). This CDR3 is built from 15 residues. Germline CDR1 is SGHTA and CDR2 is FQGNSA. Trimming took 5 bases from V and 2 from J, leaving 15 bases between them. CDR3 in DNA: TGTGCCAGCAGCCGAAGAATAGCGAGTCAAGAGACCCAGTACTTC. It yields the protein CASSRRIASQETQYF.

The chain links TRBV23-1 to TRBJ2-5; D call uncertain. TRBV23-1 is treated as an ORF (open reading frame) with a function not yet certain. CDR3 size: 13 residues. The V and J ends lost 5 bases and 7 bases respectively, with 14 bases between them. The CDR3 loop is CASSKGYYLTQYF. The CDR3 bases are TGCGCCAGCAGTAAAGGCTACTATTTGACCCAGTACTTC.

The V gene is TRBV5-4, the J gene TRBJ2-3, with 7 bases identical to TRBD1. CDR3 size: 15 residues. V shed 4 bases and J 0 bases; nucleotides not matched to a gene: 5. Germline CDR1 SGHNT, CDR2 YYREEE (reference sequence). The CDR3 sequence is CASSRDRASTDTQYF. The CDR3 DNA follows: TGTGCCAGCAGCCGGGACAGAGCTAGCACAGATACGCAGTATTTT.

The chain recombines TRBV5-6 with TRBJ2-7; 11 nucleotides align to TRBD1. The CDR3 is 14 residues long. Germline assignment: CDR1 SGHDT and CDR2 YYEEEE. The V and J ends lost 4 bases and 3 bases, in that order; junction bases with no gene match: 3. The CDR3 bases are TGTGCCAGCAGCCGGACAGGGGGCAACTACGAGCAGTACTTC. The encoded protein is CASSRTGGNYEQYF.

This clone occurred once. This sequence joins TRBV7-8 and TRBJ2-7; D remains ambiguous. The length of the CDR3 is 12 residues. Trimming took 3 bases from V and 4 from J, leaving 7 bases between them. Germline assignment: CDR1 SGHVS and CDR2 FQNEAQ. CDR3: CASSLAVYEQYF. The CDR3 DNA sequence: TGTGCCAGCAGCTTGGCCGTATACGAGCAGTACTTC.

This sequence joins TRBV10-3 and TRBJ2-7; D ambiguous. Trimming pared 6 bases from V and 3 bases from J, leaving 15 bases between. Germline-derived CDR1 and CDR2 are ENHRY and SYGVKD. The CDR3 covers 14 residues. CDR3 sequence reads: CAISPTGVIYEQYF. CDR3 DNA sequence: TGTGCCATCAGCCCCACCGGAGTTATCTACGAGCAGTACTTC.

The chain couples TRBV5-6 to TRBJ2-2; 10 bases fit TRBD2. Germline V gene sequence: CDR1 SGHDT, CDR2 YYEEEE. CDR3 length: 14 residues. V lost 2 bases, J lost 5 bases, and 0 bases stayed unmatched. CDR3 residues: CASSLLAGTGELFF. In nucleotides, the CDR3 is TGTGCCAGCAGCTTACTAGCGGGAACCGGGGAGCTGTTTTTT.

V usage is TRBV18 and J usage is TRBJ2-1; 9 nucleotides agree with TRBD1. CDR3 size: 14 residues. CDR1 is KGHSH and CDR2 is LQKENI in the germline V gene. V was clipped by 3 bases and J by 9 bases; unmatched bases: 6. CDR3 sequence: CASSPGTGSGEQFF. The CDR3 bases are TGTGCCAGCTCACCCGGGACAGGGTCGGGTGAGCAGTTCTTC.

The rearrangement links TRBV30 to TRBJ2-5; D is unclear. Germline V gene lookup returns CDR1 GTSNPN and CDR2 SVGIG (reference sequence). This CDR3 contains 12 residues. Trimming shortened V by 2 bases and J by 5 bases, and 9 bases separated the two germline ends. The CDR3 nucleotides are TGTGCCTGGAGTAATAAGAGGGAGACCCAGTACTTC. Translating gives CAWSNKRETQYF.

The V call is TRBV30, the J call TRBJ2-1, with no clear D. The V end lost 4 bases, the J end lost 9 bases, and 13 bases lay between the germline ends. The CDR3 runs to 12 residues. The germline CDR1 and CDR2 sequences are GTSNPN and SVGIG (reference sequence). CDR3 bases: TGTGCCTGGACCCTACCAACGGGTGAGCAGTTCTTC. This translates into CAWTLPTGEQFF.

This clone came up once. The CDR3: CASSINLAGLETQYF. Here the CDR3 DNA reads TGTGCCAGTAGTATAAACCTAGCGGGACTGGAGACCCAGTACTTC. The chain carries TRBV19 and TRBJ2-5, with 9 nucleotides matching TRBD2. CDR1 LNHDA and CDR2 SQIVND come from the germline V gene (reference sequence). The CDR3 loop spans 15 amino acids. V gave up 2 bases and J gave up 5 bases; unmatched junction bases: 6.

With regard to this clone: Different DNA sequences within this sample yield the same CDR3. This chain uses TRBV7-2 with TRBJ2-5; D is perhaps TRBD1 (5 bases). V was pared by 5 bases and J by 7 bases, with 14 bases between. The CDR3 has 13 residues. Germline values: CDR1 SGHTA, CDR2 FQGNSA. In DNA form, the CDR3 reads TGTGCCAGCAGCCTGGAAAGGGGCGGGACCCAGTACTTC. Its translation is CASSLERGGTQYF.

For this clone: The same CDR3 also results from other DNA sequences found in this sample. The CDR3 loop reads CASSPGQVTYEQYF. CDR3 in DNA: TGTGCCAGCAGCCCCGGACAAGTAACATACGAGCAGTACTTC. This sequence joins TRBV28 and TRBJ2-7; TRBD1 might be the D (5 bases). CDR1 and CDR2 (germline): MDHEN, SYDVKM. The CDR3 covers 14 residues. The V end was cut by 6 bases, the J end by 4 bases, with 16 bases between.